These 19 T cell receptor beta chains originate from one sample sequenced in a study of blood T cell repertoires in COVID-19. Some clones are missing from TCRdb's copy, which holds only in-frame ones; the method was immunoSEQ multiplex PCR. The sample includes about 180,000 clones, less than 85% of them seen just once. The material sequenced was PBMCs or T cells enriched from blood (not recorded which). These receptor sequences come from a man in his sixties who had recovered from COVID-19.

V and J are TRBV28 and TRBJ1-2; TRBD1 agrees at 7 bases. The V segment lost 5 bases and the J segment 4 bases; nucleotides outside the gene matches: 7. Germline V gives CDR1 MDHEN, CDR2 SYDVKM. The CDR3 length is 14 residues. CDR3 coding DNA: TGTGCCAGCAGTGGCCGGGACAGATCCTATGGCTACACCTTC. As protein: CASSGRDRSYGYTF.

This chain links TRBV5-5 with TRBJ1-1; 7 bases line up with TRBD1. This CDR3 spans 14 amino acids. The V gene end was trimmed by 2 bases and the J gene end by 4 bases; junction bases not matched to a gene: 5. Germline values: CDR1 SGHKS, CDR2 YYEKEE (reference sequence). The CDR3 coding sequence is TGTGCCAGCAGCTTCTCAGGGGGAGCCACTGAAGCTTTCTTT. Its translation is CASSFSGGATEAFF.

The V call is TRBV5-4, the J call TRBJ2-7; D possibly corresponds to TRBD1 (6 bases). V shed 4 bases and J shed 7 bases, with 21 bases lying between them. CDR1 and CDR2 (germline): SGHNT, YYREEE (reference sequence). The CDR3 length is 15 residues. CDR3 region: CASSGPTGPSGEQYF. The CDR3 DNA reads TGTGCCAGCAGCGGTCCGACAGGCCCATCCGGTGAGCAGTACTTC.

This clone came up once. This chain links TRBV5-3 with TRBJ2-5, with D tentatively TRBD1 (6 bases). TRBV5-3 is an open reading frame, and its role is uncertain. With 9 bases removed from V and 5 bases from J, the gap between germline ends came to 20 bases. This CDR3 has 14 residues. Here the CDR3 DNA reads TGTGCCAATTTACGGGACAAAATTAGGGAGACCCAGTACTTC. It encodes CANLRDKIRETQYF.

V and J are TRBV30 and TRBJ2-6; weak D call: TRBD2 (6 bases). The CDR3 is 20 residues long. Per the germline V gene, CDR1 is GTSNPN and CDR2 is SVGIG (reference sequence). The V gene lost 0 bases and the J gene lost 0 bases, with 21 bases spanning the gap. The CDR3 loop is CAWSVRHGRRVRSGANVLTF. DNA of the CDR3: TGTGCCTGGAGTGTACGCCATGGACGGAGGGTCCGCTCTGGGGCCAACGTCCTGACTTTC.

This clone was picked up one time. The V call is TRBV5-6, the J call TRBJ1-1; 7 positions agree with TRBD1. V gave up 4 bases and J gave up 4 bases; unmatched junction bases: 1. The CDR3 spans 12 residues. The germline gives CDR1 SGHDT, CDR2 YYEEEE. CDR3 in amino acids: CASSPGGTEAFF. The CDR3 DNA follows: TGTGCCAGCAGCCCAGGGGGCACTGAAGCTTTCTTT.

The chain employs TRBV27 and TRBJ2-7; possibly TRBD2 for D (5 bases). Germline V CDR1 and CDR2: MNHEY, SMNVEV (reference sequence). V was pared by 5 bases and J by 2 bases, with 7 bases between. The CDR3 sequence is 12 residues long. The CDR3 coding sequence is TGTGCCAGCAGTGATAGCGCCTACGAGCAGTACTTC. This translates into CASSDSAYEQYF.

This clone has a single count. The chain links TRBV30 to TRBJ1-6; no firm D call. Trimming took 4 bases from V and 7 from J, leaving 20 bases between them. The germline gives CDR1 GTSNPN, CDR2 SVGIG (reference sequence). The CDR3 contains 16 residues. The CDR3 DNA is TGTGCCTGGAACCCCCGCCGGGAGTACGGGAATTCACCCCTCCACTTT. It yields the protein CAWNPRREYGNSPLHF.

This chain links TRBV7-2 with TRBJ2-4; tentative D call: TRBD2 (5 bases). Germline V gene sequence: CDR1 SGHTA, CDR2 FQGNSA. V shed 2 bases and J shed 2 bases, with 22 bases lying between them. CDR3 length equals 19 residues. CDR3: CASSLNYGRGTTTKNIQYF. The CDR3 nucleotides are TGTGCCAGCAGCTTAAACTACGGACGGGGAACTACGACCAAAAACATTCAGTACTTC.

The chain has TRBV18 and TRBJ1-2; D unresolved. This CDR3 has 12 amino acids. Germline V gene lookup returns CDR1 KGHSH and CDR2 LQKENI. The V end lost 2 bases, the J end lost 8 bases, and 9 bases lay between the germline ends. For the CDR3, the DNA is TGTGCCAGCTCACCAGGAGGGTTGGGCTACACCTTC. This codes for CASSPGGLGYTF.

The CDR3 protein is CASSFNSGNTIYF. The CDR3 nucleotides are TGTGCCAGCAGTTTCAACTCTGGAAACACCATATATTTT. The chain combines TRBV12-3 or TRBV12-4 with TRBJ1-3, with unresolved D. The CDR3 extends over 13 amino acids. The ends were cut back, 3 bases at V and 0 bases at J, with 3 bases in the middle.

This chain joins TRBV5-4 and TRBJ1-1; D ambiguous. Between the trimmed V and J ends, which lost 0 bases and 6 bases, there was a span of 12 bases. Germline V lookup: CDR1 SGHNT, CDR2 YYREEE (reference sequence). The CDR3 length is 14 residues. CDR3 nucleotides: TGTGCCAGCAGCTTGGCCACCCCGGCGGCTGAAGCTTTCTTT. It specifies CASSLATPAAEAFF.

The chain employs TRBV11-3 and TRBJ2-2, with 7 bases matching TRBD1. Germline CDR1 is SGHNT and CDR2 is YENEEA. The V and J ends lost 5 bases and 3 bases, in that order; junction bases with no gene match: 3. This CDR3 comprises 14 residues. CDR3 in amino acids: CASSRGRDTGELFF. DNA of the CDR3: TGTGCCAGCAGCAGGGGGCGAGACACCGGGGAGCTGTTTTTT.

This clone has only a few counts. The genes are TRBV5-1 and TRBJ2-1; tentative D call: TRBD2 (6 bases). The germline V gene encodes CDR1 SGHRS and CDR2 YFSETQ. The CDR3 is 15 residues long. Trimming stripped 0 bases from V and 9 bases from J, with 16 bases between. For the CDR3, the DNA is TGCGCCAGCAGCTTGGACGGGAGAGGTGGAAGTGAGCAGTTCTTC. Translated, it gives CASSLDGRGGSEQFF.

Here the CDR3 reads CASSPLPGGNQPQHF. The CDR3 DNA is TGTGCCAGCAGCCCCTTGCCCGGAGGCAATCAGCCCCAGCATTTT. The rearrangement uses TRBV28 and TRBJ1-5; no clear D gene. CDR1 and CDR2 from the germline V gene are MDHEN and SYDVKM. Between the trimmed V and J ends, which lost 6 bases and 2 bases, there was a span of 14 bases. This CDR3 region has 15 residues.

V is TRBV5-1 and J is TRBJ2-1; 14 nucleotides align to TRBD2. Germline lookup yields CDR1 SGHRS and CDR2 YFSETQ. This CDR3 region has 15 residues. The J segment lost 7 bases and the V segment lost 6 bases, leaving 6 bases of the junction unmatched. In DNA, the CDR3 is TGCGCCAGCAAATCCGGGACTAGCGGGGGAAATGAGCAGTTCTTC. This translates into CASKSGTSGGNEQFF.

The gene calls are TRBV20-1 and TRBJ2-1; 9 bases are a match to TRBD2. V shed 3 bases and J 1 base; nucleotides not matched to a gene: 10. This CDR3 is 17 amino acids long. CDR1 DFQATT and CDR2 SNEGSKA come from the germline V gene (reference sequence). CDR3 sequence: CSASRSGRPLSYNEQFF. The CDR3 nucleotides read TGCAGTGCTAGTCGCAGCGGGAGGCCCTTATCCTACAATGAGCAGTTCTTC.

The V and J genes are TRBV7-2 and TRBJ2-1; TRBD2 aligns across 14 bases. CDR1 is SGHTA, CDR2 FQGNSA, per germline. The trim removed 5 bases at V and 1 base at J, leaving 7 bases unmatched. The CDR3 covers 18 residues. CDR3 region: CASSRTGLAGASYNEQFF. The DNA for the CDR3 is TGTGCCAGCAGCCGGACGGGACTAGCGGGAGCATCCTACAATGAGCAGTTCTTC. The full variable domain, rest sourced from reference TRBV7-2 and TRBJ2-1, is GAGVSQSPSNKVTEKGKDVELRCDPISGHTALYWYRQSLGQGLEFLIYFQGNSAPDKSGLPSDRFSAERTGGSVSTLTIQRTQQEDSAVYLCASSRTGLAGASYNEQFFGPGTRLTVL.

This clone was recorded a few times. The chain combines TRBV12-3 or TRBV12-4 with TRBJ2-7, with D possibly TRBD2 on 5 matching bases. V was trimmed by 1 base and J by 7 bases, leaving 11 bases between them. The CDR3 totals 13 residues. CDR3 protein: CASSLGPSGEQYF. CDR3 in DNA: TGTGCCAGCAGTTTAGGGCCCTCGGGGGAGCAGTACTTC.